This T cell receptor beta chain originates from a study of shared clonotypes between healthy human individuals. The wider study: Three plates each covered CD4 naive and memory; CD8 naive two, CD8 memory one.

Using immunoSEQ multiplex PCR, the repertoire was profiled, and TCRdb retains in-frame clones only, with some absent. This table holds 1.5 million to 2.5 million clones, less than 95% found once. V lost 4 bases and J 5 bases, leaving 20 bases between the germline ends. The germline V gene has CDR1 MDHEN and CDR2 SYDVKM. The CDR3 is 16 amino acids. It was CD45RO-negative cells, positively selected for CCR7, that made up naive CD8 cells, with terminally differentiated effector memory CD45RA+ cells excluded. Whole-study results and caveats: Sharing across four donors was highest in naive CD4 (roughly 5%) and lowest in memory CD8 (around 0.4%). Sorted-subset samples were not fully sequenced, rarefaction indicated.

This clone was counted once. Antigen unknown. This clonotype originated in a man between 18 and 29 years old in good health. The rearrangement joins TRBV28 to TRBJ2-5; D is undetermined. The sequenced sample consisted of naive CD8+ T cells sorted from blood. Here the CDR3 reads CASSSSRRLELETQYF. The CDR3 coding sequence is TGTGCCAGCAGTTCAAGCCGAAGGTTGGAGTTGGAGACCCAGTACTTC.